These 15 T cell receptor beta chains came from one sample sequenced in a study of blood T cell repertoires in COVID-19. Produced via immunoSEQ multiplex PCR; TCRdb's table is partial and in-frame only. Of around 130,000 clones in the sample, approximately 82% were seen once. The source material was peripheral blood. Receptors were obtained from a man aged 35-49 years with active or convalescent COVID-19.

J is TRBJ2-3 and V is TRBV12-5, with TRBD2 matching 9 bases. The junction had 5 bases not matched to a gene; V was cut back by 5 bases and J by 2 bases. The length of the CDR3 is 15 residues. From germline, CDR1 is LGHNT and CDR2 FRNRAP. CDR3 DNA: TGTGCTAGTGGTCCACTAGCGGGCTACACAGATACGCAGTATTTT. Protein sequence: CASGPLAGYTDTQYF. Together with reference TRBV12-5 and TRBJ2-3, the CDR3 gives the full variable domain: DARVTQTPRHKVTEMGQEVTMRCQPILGHNTVFWYRQTMMQGLELLAYFRNRAPLDDSGMPKDRFSAEMPDATLATLKIQPSEPRDSAVYFCASGPLAGYTDTQYFGPGTRLTVL.

The chain combines TRBV19 with TRBJ1-1; TRBD1 might be the D (6 bases). The germline V gene has CDR1 LNHDA and CDR2 SQIVND (reference sequence). Between the trimmed V and J ends, which lost 8 bases and 3 bases, there was a span of 16 bases. The CDR3 is 14 residues long. CDR3: CASASGARDTEAFF. CDR3 sequence (DNA): TGTGCCAGTGCTTCAGGGGCTAGGGACACTGAAGCTTTCTTT.

The V gene is TRBV29-1, the J gene TRBJ2-3, with TRBD2 identical over 11 bases. Germline trimming cut 6 bases from V and 4 bases from J; bases unmatched to any gene: 6. The CDR3 is 14 amino acids. Looked up from germline, CDR1 is SQVTM and CDR2 is ANQGSEA. The CDR3 reads CSVLLAGAADTQYF. As DNA, the CDR3 is TGCAGCGTCCTACTAGCGGGGGCCGCAGATACGCAGTATTTT.

The rearrangement joins TRBV5-4 to TRBJ2-4; TRBD2 is a possible D gene (5 bases). V was trimmed by 1 base and J by 1 base, leaving 6 bases between them. The CDR3 is 14 amino acids. The germline CDR1 and CDR2 sequences are SGHNT and YYREEE (reference sequence). CDR3 DNA: TGTGCCAGCAGCTTGTGGGAGGCCAAAAACATTCAGTACTTC. This sequence encodes CASSLWEAKNIQYF.

The CDR3 bases are TGCGCCAGCAGCCAGTTGACAGGGGGCACCTACAATGAGCAGTTCTTC. The encoded protein is CASSQLTGGTYNEQFF. The V and J genes are TRBV5-1 and TRBJ2-1; TRBD1 agrees at 10 bases. The V gene's germline CDR1 is SGHRS and CDR2 YFSETQ. The V and J ends lost 4 bases and 2 bases, in that order; junction bases with no gene match: 6. CDR3 length: 16 residues.

This clone has only one observation. The CDR3 DNA reads TGTGCCAGCAGCCAGACTAGCGGGGACTACACCGGGGAGCTGTTTTTT. As protein: CASSQTSGDYTGELFF. The gene calls are TRBV5-5 and TRBJ2-2, with 11 bases that match TRBD2. After removal of 4 bases from V and 3 bases from J, the junction contained 5 bases not matched to a gene. The CDR3 consists of 16 residues. Germline CDR1 and CDR2: SGHKS and YYEKEE (reference sequence).

V is TRBV19 and J is TRBJ1-4; D uncertain. V dropped 5 bases and J dropped 3 bases, with 7 bases sitting between them. The CDR3 loop spans 13 amino acids. CDR1 and CDR2 from the germline V gene are LNHDA and SQIVND (reference sequence). This CDR3 is CASSELANEKLFF. The DNA of the CDR3 is TGTGCCAGTAGTGAGTTGGCTAATGAAAAACTGTTTTTT.

The chain joins TRBV14 to TRBJ2-3, with a possible D match to TRBD1 (5 bases). This CDR3 region has 15 residues. Germline V gives CDR1 SGHDN, CDR2 FVKESK. V was cut by 8 bases and J by 6 bases, with 21 bases left in between. The CDR3 here is CASQGIRAPQDTQYF. The CDR3 nucleotides read TGTGCCAGCCAAGGAATCAGGGCCCCACAGGATACGCAGTATTTT. The whole variable domain, remainder taken from reference TRBV14 and TRBJ2-3, is EAGVTQFPSHSVIEKGQTVTLRCDPISGHDNLYWYRRVMGKEIKFLLHFVKESKQDESGMPNNRFLAERTGGTYSTLKVQPAELEDSGVYFCASQGIRAPQDTQYFGPGTRLTVL.

The rearrangement joins TRBV7-3 to TRBJ2-2; 7 positions match TRBD2. CDR3 length: 13 residues. CDR1 is SGHTA, CDR2 FQGTGA, per germline. J lost 0 bases, V lost 8 bases, and 0 bases had no gene match. The chain's CDR3 is CASGGANTGELFF. The DNA of the CDR3 is TGTGCCAGCGGGGGGGCGAACACCGGGGAGCTGTTTTTT.

The rearrangement links TRBV6-2 or TRBV6-3 to TRBJ1-2; no definite D call. The V gene's germline CDR1 is MNHEY and CDR2 SVGEGT. This CDR3 has 14 amino acids. V dropped 2 bases and J dropped 6 bases, with 13 bases sitting between them. CDR3 DNA sequence: TGTGCCAGCAGTTACCGGTCAGGTATTAATGGCTACACCTTC. As protein: CASSYRSGINGYTF.

In DNA, the CDR3 is TGTGCCAGCAGTTGGTCGGGTGGAGTGGCTGAAGCTTTCTTT. Translated, it gives CASSWSGGVAEAFF. The V gene is TRBV6-2 or TRBV6-3, the J gene TRBJ1-1; D remains unclear. Germline CDR1 reads MNHEY; CDR2 reads SVGEGT. Trimming took off 4 bases at V and 6 bases at J, with 15 bases between the two ends. The CDR3 covers 14 residues.

The CDR3 protein is CSVGLEGPQHF. The CDR3 nucleotides read TGCAGCGTTGGCCTCGAGGGGCCCCAGCATTTT. The rearrangement uses TRBV29-1 and TRBJ1-5; D gene uncertain. The V gene lost 4 bases and the J gene lost 9 bases, with 10 bases spanning the gap. The germline CDR1 and CDR2 sequences are SQVTM and ANQGSEA. The CDR3 is 11 residues long.

This clone was seen a handful of times. The CDR3 loop reads CASSVDRVSSPLHF. CDR3 bases: TGTGCCAGCAGCGTTGACAGGGTCAGTTCACCCCTCCACTTT. This chain joins TRBV9 and TRBJ1-6, with TRBD1 identical over 7 bases. V was pared by 2 bases and J by 9 bases, with 5 bases of the junction left unmatched. Germline V CDR1 and CDR2: SGDLS, YYNGEE. The CDR3 covers 14 residues.

The chain combines TRBV12-3 or TRBV12-4 with TRBJ1-3; D is unclear. V lost 7 bases to trimming and J lost 3 bases, with 7 bases between them. This CDR3 is 12 amino acids long. CDR3 amino acids: CASTRGGNTIYF. CDR3 DNA sequence: TGTGCCAGCACCCGGGGTGGAAACACCATATATTTT.

The V call is TRBV4-2, the J call TRBJ2-1; 8 bases line up with TRBD1. CDR1 and CDR2 from the germline V gene are LGHNA and YNFKEQ. V was clipped by 3 bases and J by 8 bases; unmatched bases: 12. The length of the CDR3 is 16 residues. Written as DNA, the CDR3 is TGTGCCAGCAGCCATCCCGTAGGACAGGGTATGTATGAGCAGTTCTTC. Translation gives CASSHPVGQGMYEQFF.